This TCR beta chain stems from a study of OX40 agonist ivuxolimab in advanced cancers. V dropped 0 bases and J dropped 2 bases, with 7 bases sitting between them. Germline CDR1 is SGHRS and CDR2 is YFSETQ. CDR3 size: 14 residues. Using immunoSEQ multiplex PCR, the repertoire was profiled, and TCRdb retains in-frame clones only, with some absent. The top ten clones hold 27% of a sample with tens of thousands of clones, 80% to 85% of them seen once. Overall study findings and caveats: Some of the lowest clonal expansion was seen in partial responders at 0.1-3.0 mg/kg.

A note on this clone: As yet, its antigen is unknown.

This rearrangement joins TRBV5-1 to TRBJ2-3, with D unresolved. The sample consisted of CD4+ or CD8+ T cells sorted from blood, taken in a trial of the OX40 agonist ivuxolimab. This clonotype originated in an adult with an advanced solid tumor such as melanoma, head and neck, liver or kidney cancer. CDR3 DNA sequence: TGCGCCAGCAGCTTGGGAAGGTTCACAGATACGCAGTATTTT. This gives the protein CASSLGRFTDTQYF. The full variable domain, in which reference TRBV5-1 and TRBJ2-3 provide the parts outside the CDR3, is KAGVTQTPRYLIKTRGQQVTLSCSPISGHRSVSWYQQTPGQGLQFLFEYFSETQRNKGNFPGRFSGRQFSNSRSEMNVSTLELGDSALYLCASSLGRFTDTQYFGPGTRLTVL.